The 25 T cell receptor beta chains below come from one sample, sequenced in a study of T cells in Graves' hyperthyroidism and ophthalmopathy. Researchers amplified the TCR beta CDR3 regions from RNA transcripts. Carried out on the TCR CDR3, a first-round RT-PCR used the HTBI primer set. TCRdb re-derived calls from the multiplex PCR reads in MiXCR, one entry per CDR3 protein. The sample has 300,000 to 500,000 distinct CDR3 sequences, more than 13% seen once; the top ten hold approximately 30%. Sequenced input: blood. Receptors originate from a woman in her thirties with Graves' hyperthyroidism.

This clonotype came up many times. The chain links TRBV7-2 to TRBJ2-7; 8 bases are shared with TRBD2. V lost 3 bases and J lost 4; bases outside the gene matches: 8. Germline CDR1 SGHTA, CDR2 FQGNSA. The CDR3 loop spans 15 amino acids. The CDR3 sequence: CASSLTSEREYEQYF. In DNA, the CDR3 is TGTGCCAGCAGCTTGACTAGCGAAAGGGAGTACGAGCAGTACTTC.

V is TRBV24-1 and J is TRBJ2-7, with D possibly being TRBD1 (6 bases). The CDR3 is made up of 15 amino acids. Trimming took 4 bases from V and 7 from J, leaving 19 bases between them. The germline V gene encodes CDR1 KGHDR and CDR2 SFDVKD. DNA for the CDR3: TGTGCCACCAGTGACCCTGCGACAGGAATCTATGAGCAGTACTTC. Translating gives CATSDPATGIYEQYF.

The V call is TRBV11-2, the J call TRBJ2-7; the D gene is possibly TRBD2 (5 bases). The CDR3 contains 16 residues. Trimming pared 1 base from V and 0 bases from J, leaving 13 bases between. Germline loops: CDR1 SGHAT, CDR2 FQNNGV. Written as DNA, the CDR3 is TGTGCCAGCAGCTTAGTCGAGCGGAGCCTCTCCTACGAGCAGTACTTC. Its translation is CASSLVERSLSYEQYF.

CDR3 DNA sequence: TGCAGTGCTTCCCGCCCGAGCCTAGCGGGAGAGCCCATACAAAACATTCAGTACTTC. This sequence encodes CSASRPSLAGEPIQNIQYF. This chain links TRBV20-1 with TRBJ2-4; 10 nucleotides line up with TRBD2. The length of the CDR3 is 19 residues. Germline trimming cut 5 bases from V and 5 bases from J; bases unmatched to any gene: 21. CDR1 and CDR2 (germline): DFQATT, SNEGSKA (reference sequence).

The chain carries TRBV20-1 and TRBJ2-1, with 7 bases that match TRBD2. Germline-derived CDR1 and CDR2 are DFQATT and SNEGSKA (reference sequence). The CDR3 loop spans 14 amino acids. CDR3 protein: CRAEEAGSYNEQFF. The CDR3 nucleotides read TGCAGAGCCGAGGAAGCGGGGTCCTACAATGAGCAGTTCTTC.

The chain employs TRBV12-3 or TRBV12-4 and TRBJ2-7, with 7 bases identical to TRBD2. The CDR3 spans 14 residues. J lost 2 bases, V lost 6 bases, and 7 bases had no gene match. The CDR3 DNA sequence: TGTGCCAGCAGGCTAGCGGAACTGCCCTACGAGCAGTACTTC. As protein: CASRLAELPYEQYF.

The chain's CDR3 is CASSVEGDTYEQYF. The DNA of the CDR3 is TGTGCCAGCAGCGTAGAGGGGGACACCTACGAGCAGTACTTC. The chain joins TRBV9 to TRBJ2-7; the D gene is possibly TRBD1 (6 bases). The CDR3 spans 14 residues. Germline V gives CDR1 SGDLS, CDR2 YYNGEE. The V end lost 0 bases, the J end lost 2 bases, and 9 bases lay between the germline ends. Looking up the rest from reference TRBV9 and TRBJ2-7 gives the full variable domain: DSGVTQTPKHLITATGQRVTLRCSPRSGDLSVYWYQQSLDQGLQFLIQYYNGEERAKGNILERFSAQQFPDLHSELNLSSLELGDSALYFCASSVEGDTYEQYFGPGTRLTVT.

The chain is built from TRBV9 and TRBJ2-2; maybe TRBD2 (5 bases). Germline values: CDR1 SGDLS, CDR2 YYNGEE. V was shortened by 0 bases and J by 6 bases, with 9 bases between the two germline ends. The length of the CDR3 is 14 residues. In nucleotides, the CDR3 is TGTGCCAGCAGCGTAGCCTTGCGGGCCGGGGAGCTGTTTTTT. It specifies CASSVALRAGELFF.

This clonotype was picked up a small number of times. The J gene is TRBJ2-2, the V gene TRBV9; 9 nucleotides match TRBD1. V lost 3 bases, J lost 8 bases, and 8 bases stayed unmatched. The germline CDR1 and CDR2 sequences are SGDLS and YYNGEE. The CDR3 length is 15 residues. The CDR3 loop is CASSGLQGAGGELFF. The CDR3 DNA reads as TGTGCCAGCAGCGGATTACAGGGGGCCGGGGGGGAGCTGTTTTTT. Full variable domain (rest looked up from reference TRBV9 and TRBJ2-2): DSGVTQTPKHLITATGQRVTLRCSPRSGDLSVYWYQQSLDQGLQFLIQYYNGEERAKGNILERFSAQQFPDLHSELNLSSLELGDSALYFCASSGLQGAGGELFFGEGSRLTVL.

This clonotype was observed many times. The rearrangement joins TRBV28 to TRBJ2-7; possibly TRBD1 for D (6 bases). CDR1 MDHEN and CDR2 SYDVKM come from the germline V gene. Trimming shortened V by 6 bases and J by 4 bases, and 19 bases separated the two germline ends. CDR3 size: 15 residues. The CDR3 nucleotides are TGTGCCAGCAGCAACCTCCGGGACACCGAGTACGAGCAGTACTTC. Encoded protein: CASSNLRDTEYEQYF.

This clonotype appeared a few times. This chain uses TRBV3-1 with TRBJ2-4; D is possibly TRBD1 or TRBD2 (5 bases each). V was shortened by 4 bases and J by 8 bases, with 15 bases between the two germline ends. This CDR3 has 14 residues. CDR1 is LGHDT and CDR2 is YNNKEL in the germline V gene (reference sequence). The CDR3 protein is CASSPSWGSDIQYF. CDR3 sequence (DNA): TGTGCCAGCAGCCCCTCTTGGGGGTCGGACATTCAGTACTTC. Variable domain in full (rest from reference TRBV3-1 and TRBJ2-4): DTAVSQTPKYLVTQMGNDKSIKCEQNLGHDTMYWYKQDSKKFLKIMFSYNNKELIINETVPNRFSPKSPDKAHLNLHINSLELGDSAVYFCASSPSWGSDIQYFGAGTRLSVL.

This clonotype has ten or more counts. The CDR3 here is CASSPNRDVEAFF. The CDR3, as DNA: TGTGCCAGCTCACCAAACAGGGATGTTGAAGCTTTCTTT. The rearrangement joins TRBV18 to TRBJ1-1; D is possibly TRBD1 (6 bases). V lost 2 bases, J lost 7 bases, and 11 bases lay in between. CDR1 is KGHSH, CDR2 LQKENI, per germline. The CDR3 totals 13 residues.

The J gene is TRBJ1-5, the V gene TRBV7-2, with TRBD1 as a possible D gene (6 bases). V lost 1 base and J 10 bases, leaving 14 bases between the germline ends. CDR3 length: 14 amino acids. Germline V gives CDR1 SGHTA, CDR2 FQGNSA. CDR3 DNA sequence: TGTGCCAGCAGCTTAGGGACAGACTATCGACCCCAGCATTTT. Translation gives CASSLGTDYRPQHF.

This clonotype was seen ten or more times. The chain's CDR3 is CASCATGPSYEQYF. The CDR3 coding sequence is TGTGCCAGCTGCGCCACAGGGCCCTCCTACGAGCAGTACTTC. The chain couples TRBV28 to TRBJ2-7; TRBD1 is a possible D gene (6 bases). Germline CDR1 is MDHEN and CDR2 is SYDVKM. The V end lost 8 bases, the J end lost 0 bases, and 14 bases lay between the germline ends. This CDR3 has 14 residues.

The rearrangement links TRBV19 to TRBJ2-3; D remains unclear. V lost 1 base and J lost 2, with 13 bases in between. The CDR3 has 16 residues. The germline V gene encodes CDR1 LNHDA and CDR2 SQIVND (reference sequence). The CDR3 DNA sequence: TGTGCCAGTAGTATAGGCAACCTCGGCTACACAGATACGCAGTATTTT. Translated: CASSIGNLGYTDTQYF.

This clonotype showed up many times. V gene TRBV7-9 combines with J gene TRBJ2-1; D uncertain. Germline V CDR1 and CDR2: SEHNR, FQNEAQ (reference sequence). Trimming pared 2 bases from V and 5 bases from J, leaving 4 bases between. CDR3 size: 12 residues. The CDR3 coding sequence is TGTGCCAGCAGCTTACGGGACAATGAGCAGTTCTTC. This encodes CASSLRDNEQFF.

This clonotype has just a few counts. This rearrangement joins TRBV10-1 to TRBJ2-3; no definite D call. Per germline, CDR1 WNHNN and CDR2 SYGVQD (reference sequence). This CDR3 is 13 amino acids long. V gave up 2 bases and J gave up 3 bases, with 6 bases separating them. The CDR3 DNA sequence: TGCGCCAGCAGTGAGCCTACGACAGATACGCAGTATTTT. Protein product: CASSEPTTDTQYF.

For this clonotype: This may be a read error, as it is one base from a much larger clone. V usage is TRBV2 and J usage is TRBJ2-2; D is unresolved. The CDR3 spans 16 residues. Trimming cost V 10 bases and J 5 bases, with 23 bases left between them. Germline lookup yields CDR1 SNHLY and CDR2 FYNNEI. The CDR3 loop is CAITNSSDPRTGELFF. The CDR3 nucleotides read TGTGCCATCACGAACAGTTCGGATCCCAGGACCGGGGAGCTGTTTTTT.

The CDR3 DNA sequence: TGCGCCAGCAGCCAAGAGAGCGCGGGATCCTACGAGCAGTACTTC. It encodes CASSQESAGSYEQYF. The gene calls are TRBV4-1 and TRBJ2-7; D perhaps matches TRBD2 (6 bases). The germline V and J ends were trimmed by 0 bases and 1 base, with 10 bases remaining between them. Looked up from germline, CDR1 is MGHRA and CDR2 is YSYEKL. The CDR3 is made up of 15 amino acids.

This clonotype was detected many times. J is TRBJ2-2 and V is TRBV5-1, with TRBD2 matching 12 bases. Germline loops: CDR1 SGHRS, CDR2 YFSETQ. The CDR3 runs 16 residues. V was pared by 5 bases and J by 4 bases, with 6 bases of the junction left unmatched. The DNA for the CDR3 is TGCGCCAGCAGGCTGACTAGCGGGAGAGGCACCGGGGAGCTGTTTTTT. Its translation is CASRLTSGRGTGELFF.

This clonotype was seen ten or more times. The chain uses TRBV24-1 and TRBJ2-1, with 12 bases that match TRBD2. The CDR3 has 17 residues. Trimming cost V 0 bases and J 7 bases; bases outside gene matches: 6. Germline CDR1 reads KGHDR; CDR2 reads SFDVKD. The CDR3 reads CATSDLGLAGKRNEQFF. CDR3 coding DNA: TGTGCCACCAGTGATTTGGGACTAGCGGGAAAACGTAATGAGCAGTTCTTC.

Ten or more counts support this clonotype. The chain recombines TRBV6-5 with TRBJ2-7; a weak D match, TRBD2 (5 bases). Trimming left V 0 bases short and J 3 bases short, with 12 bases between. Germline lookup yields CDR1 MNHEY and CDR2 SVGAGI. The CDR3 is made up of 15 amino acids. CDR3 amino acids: CASSYSSGGVYEQYF. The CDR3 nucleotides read TGTGCCAGCAGTTACTCGAGTGGAGGTGTCTACGAGCAGTACTTC.

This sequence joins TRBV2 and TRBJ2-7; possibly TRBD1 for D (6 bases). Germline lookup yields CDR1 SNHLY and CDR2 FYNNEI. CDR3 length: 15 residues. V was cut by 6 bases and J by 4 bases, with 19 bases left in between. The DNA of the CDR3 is TGTGCCAGCAGCCCGGACAGTTCGGGGTTATACGAGCAGTACTTC. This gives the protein CASSPDSSGLYEQYF. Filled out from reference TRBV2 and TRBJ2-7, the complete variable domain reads EPEVTQTPSHQVTQMGQEVILRCVPISNHLYFYWYRQILGQKVEFLVSFYNNEISEKSEIFDDQFSVERPDGSNFTLKIRSTKLEDSAMYFCASSPDSSGLYEQYFGPGTRLTVT.

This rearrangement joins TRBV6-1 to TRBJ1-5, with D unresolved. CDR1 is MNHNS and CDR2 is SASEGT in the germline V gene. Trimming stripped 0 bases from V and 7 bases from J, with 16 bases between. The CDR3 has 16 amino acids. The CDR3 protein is CASSEAGSYAGQPQHF. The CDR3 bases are TGTGCCAGCAGTGAAGCTGGGTCGTACGCGGGCCAGCCCCAGCATTTT.

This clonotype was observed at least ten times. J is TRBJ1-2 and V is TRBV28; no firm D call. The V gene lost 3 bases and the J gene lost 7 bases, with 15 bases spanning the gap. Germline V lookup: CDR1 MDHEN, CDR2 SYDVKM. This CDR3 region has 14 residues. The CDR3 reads CASSLGATAGGYTF. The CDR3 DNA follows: TGTGCCAGCAGTTTGGGCGCAACCGCCGGTGGCTACACCTTC.